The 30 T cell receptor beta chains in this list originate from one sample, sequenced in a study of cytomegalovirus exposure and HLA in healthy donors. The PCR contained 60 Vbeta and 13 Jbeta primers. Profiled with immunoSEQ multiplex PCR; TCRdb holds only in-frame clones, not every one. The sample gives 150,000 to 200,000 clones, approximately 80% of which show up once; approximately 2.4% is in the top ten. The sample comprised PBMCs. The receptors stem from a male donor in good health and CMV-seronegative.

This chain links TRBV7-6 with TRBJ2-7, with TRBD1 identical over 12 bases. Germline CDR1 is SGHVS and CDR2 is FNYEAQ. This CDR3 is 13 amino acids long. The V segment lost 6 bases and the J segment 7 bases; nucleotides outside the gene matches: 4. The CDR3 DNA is TGTGCCAGCAGGGGGGACAGGGGGCGAGAGCAGTACTTC. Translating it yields CASRGDRGREQYF.

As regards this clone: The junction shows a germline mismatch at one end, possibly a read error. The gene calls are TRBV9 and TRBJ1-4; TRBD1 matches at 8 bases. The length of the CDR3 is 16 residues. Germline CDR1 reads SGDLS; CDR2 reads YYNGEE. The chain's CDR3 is CAGSASRTGQNEKLFF. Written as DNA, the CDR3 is TGTGCCGGCAGCGCATCCAGGACAGGGCAAAATGAAAAACTGTTTTTT. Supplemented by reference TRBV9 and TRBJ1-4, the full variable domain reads DSGVTQTPKHLITATGQRVTLRCSPRSGDLSVYWYQQSLDQGLQFLIQYYNGEERAKGNILERFSAQQFPDLHSELNLSSLELGDSALYFCAGSASRTGQNEKLFFGSGTQLSVL.

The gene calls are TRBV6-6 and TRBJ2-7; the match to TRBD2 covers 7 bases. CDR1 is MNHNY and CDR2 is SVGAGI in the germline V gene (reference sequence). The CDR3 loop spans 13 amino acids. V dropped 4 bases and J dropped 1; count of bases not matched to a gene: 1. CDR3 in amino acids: CASSSGGSYEQYF. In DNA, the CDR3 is TGTGCCAGCAGTTCGGGGGGATCCTACGAGCAGTACTTC.

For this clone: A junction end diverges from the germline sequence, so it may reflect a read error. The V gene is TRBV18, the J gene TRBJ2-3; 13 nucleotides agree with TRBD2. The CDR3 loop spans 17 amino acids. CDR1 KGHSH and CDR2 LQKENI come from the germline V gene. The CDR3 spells CASSPLAGGRYTDTQYF. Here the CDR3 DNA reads TGTGCCAGCTCCCCACTAGCGGGAGGGCGGTACACAGATACGCAGTATTTT.

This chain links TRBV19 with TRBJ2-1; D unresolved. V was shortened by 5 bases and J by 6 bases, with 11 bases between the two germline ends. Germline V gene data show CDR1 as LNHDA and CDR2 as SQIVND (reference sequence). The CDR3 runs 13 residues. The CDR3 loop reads CASSYIQVNEQFF. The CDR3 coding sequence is TGTGCCAGTAGTTATATCCAGGTCAATGAGCAGTTCTTC.

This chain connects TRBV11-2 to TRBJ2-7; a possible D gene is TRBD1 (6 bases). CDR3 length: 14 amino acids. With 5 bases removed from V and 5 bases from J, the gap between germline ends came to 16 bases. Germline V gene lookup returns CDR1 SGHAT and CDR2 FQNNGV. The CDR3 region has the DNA TGTGCCAGCAGCCTCTGGGGCAGGGGCGACGAGCAGTACTTC. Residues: CASSLWGRGDEQYF. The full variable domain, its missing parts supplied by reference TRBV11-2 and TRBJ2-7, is EAGVAQSPRYKIIEKRQSVAFWCNPISGHATLYWYQQILGQGPKLLIQFQNNGVVDDSQLPKDRFSAERLKGVDSTLKIQPAKLEDSAVYLCASSLWGRGDEQYFGPGTRLTVT.

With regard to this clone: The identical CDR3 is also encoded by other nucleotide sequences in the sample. CDR3 region: CASSSNTEAFF. The CDR3 DNA follows: TGTGCCAGCAGTAGCAACACTGAAGCTTTCTTT. The chain links TRBV6-5 to TRBJ1-1; the D is unclear. This CDR3 spans 11 amino acids. Germline V gene data show CDR1 as MNHEY and CDR2 as SVGAGI. The V end lost 5 bases, the J end lost 2 bases, and 3 bases lay between the germline ends.

CDR3 nucleotides: TGTGCCAGCAGCACAGGGAACCAAGAGACCCAGTACTTC. It is translated as CASSTGNQETQYF. The chain links TRBV6-5 to TRBJ2-5, with D possibly being TRBD1 (6 bases). V dropped 6 bases and J dropped 0 bases, with 8 bases sitting between them. The germline gives CDR1 MNHEY, CDR2 SVGAGI. The CDR3 is 13 amino acids.

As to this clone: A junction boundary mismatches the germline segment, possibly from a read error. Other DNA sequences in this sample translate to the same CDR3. Here the CDR3 reads CASRTSGRDQETQYF. CDR3 sequence (DNA): TGTGCCAGCAGAACTAGCGGGAGAGACCAAGAGACTCAGTACTTC. This rearrangement joins TRBV6-6 to TRBJ2-5; the match to TRBD2 covers 11 bases. Germline CDR1 and CDR2: MNHNY and SVGAGI (reference sequence). The CDR3 has 15 amino acids.

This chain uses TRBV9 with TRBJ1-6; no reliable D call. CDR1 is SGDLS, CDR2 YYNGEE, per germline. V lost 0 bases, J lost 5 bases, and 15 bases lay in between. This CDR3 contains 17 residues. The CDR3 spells CASSVGARQRNNSPLHF. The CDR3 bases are TGTGCCAGCAGCGTAGGTGCCCGACAACGCAATAATTCACCCCTCCACTTT.

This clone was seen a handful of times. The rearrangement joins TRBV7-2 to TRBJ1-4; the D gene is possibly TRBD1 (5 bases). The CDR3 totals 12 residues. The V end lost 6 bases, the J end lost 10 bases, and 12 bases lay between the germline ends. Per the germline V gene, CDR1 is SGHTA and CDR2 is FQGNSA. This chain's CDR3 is CASSLNQGKLFF. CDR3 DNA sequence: TGTGCCAGCAGTCTGAACCAGGGAAAACTGTTTTTT. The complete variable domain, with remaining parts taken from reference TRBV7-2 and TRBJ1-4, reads GAGVSQSPSNKVTEKGKDVELRCDPISGHTALYWYRQSLGQGLEFLIYFQGNSAPDKSGLPSDRFSAERTGGSVSTLTIQRTQQEDSAVYLCASSLNQGKLFFGSGTQLSVL.

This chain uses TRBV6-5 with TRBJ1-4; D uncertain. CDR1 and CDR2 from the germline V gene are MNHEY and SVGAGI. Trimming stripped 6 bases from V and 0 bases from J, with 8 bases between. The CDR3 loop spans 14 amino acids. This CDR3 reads CASSLSATNEKLFF. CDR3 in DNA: TGTGCCAGCAGCCTTAGTGCAACTAATGAAAAACTGTTTTTT.

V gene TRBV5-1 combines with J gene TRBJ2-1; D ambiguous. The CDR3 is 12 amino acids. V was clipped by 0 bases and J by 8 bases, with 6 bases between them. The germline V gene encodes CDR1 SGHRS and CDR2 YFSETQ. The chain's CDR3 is CASSLAGYEQFF. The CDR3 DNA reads TGCGCCAGCAGCTTGGCAGGCTATGAGCAGTTCTTC.

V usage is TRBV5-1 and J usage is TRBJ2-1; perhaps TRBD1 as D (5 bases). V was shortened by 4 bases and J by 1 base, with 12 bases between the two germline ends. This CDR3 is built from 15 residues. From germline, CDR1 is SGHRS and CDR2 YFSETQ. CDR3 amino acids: CASSPVQGSYNEQFF. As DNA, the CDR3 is TGCGCCAGCAGCCCCGTGCAGGGTTCCTACAATGAGCAGTTCTTC.

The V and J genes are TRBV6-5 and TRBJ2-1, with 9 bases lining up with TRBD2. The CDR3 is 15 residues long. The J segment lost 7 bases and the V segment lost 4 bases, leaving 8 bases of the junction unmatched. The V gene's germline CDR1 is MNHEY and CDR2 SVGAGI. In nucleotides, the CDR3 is TGTGCCAGCAGTTCTGTACTAGCGGGCTTGAATGAGCAGTTCTTC. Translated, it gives CASSSVLAGLNEQFF.

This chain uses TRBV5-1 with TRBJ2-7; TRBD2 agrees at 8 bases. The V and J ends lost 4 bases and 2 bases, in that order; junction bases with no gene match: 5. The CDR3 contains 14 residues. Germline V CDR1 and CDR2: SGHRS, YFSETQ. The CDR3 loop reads CASSPGTRAYEQYF. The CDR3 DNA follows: TGCGCCAGCAGCCCGGGGACTAGAGCCTACGAGCAGTACTTC. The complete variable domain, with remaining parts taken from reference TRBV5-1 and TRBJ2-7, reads KAGVTQTPRYLIKTRGQQVTLSCSPISGHRSVSWYQQTPGQGLQFLFEYFSETQRNKGNFPGRFSGRQFSNSRSEMNVSTLELGDSALYLCASSPGTRAYEQYFGPGTRLTVT.

As DNA, the CDR3 is TGTGCCTCCGCCCCAGGGGGGAATCAGCCCCAGCATTTT. It codes for CASAPGGNQPQHF. The rearrangement links TRBV28 to TRBJ1-5, with 7 bases identical to TRBD1. Trimming at V came to 11 bases and at J to 4 bases, leaving 8 bases not matched to a gene. CDR3 length: 13 amino acids. CDR1 and CDR2 from the germline V gene are MDHEN and SYDVKM.

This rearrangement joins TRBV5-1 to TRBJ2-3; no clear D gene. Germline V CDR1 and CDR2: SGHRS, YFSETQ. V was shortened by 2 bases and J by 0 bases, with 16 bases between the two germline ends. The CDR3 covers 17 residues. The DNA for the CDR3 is TGCGCCAGCAGCTTCTTCACTTACAGTACTAGCACAGATACGCAGTATTTT. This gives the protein CASSFFTYSTSTDTQYF. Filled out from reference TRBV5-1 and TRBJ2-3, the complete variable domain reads KAGVTQTPRYLIKTRGQQVTLSCSPISGHRSVSWYQQTPGQGLQFLFEYFSETQRNKGNFPGRFSGRQFSNSRSEMNVSTLELGDSALYLCASSFFTYSTSTDTQYFGPGTRLTVL.

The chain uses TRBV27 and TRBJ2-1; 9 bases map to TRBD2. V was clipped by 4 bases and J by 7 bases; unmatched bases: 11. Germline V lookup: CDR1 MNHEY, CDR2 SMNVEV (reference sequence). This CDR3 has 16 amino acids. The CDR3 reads CASSWPAGGPGNEQFF. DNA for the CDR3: TGTGCCAGCAGTTGGCCTGCGGGGGGGCCTGGGAATGAGCAGTTCTTC.

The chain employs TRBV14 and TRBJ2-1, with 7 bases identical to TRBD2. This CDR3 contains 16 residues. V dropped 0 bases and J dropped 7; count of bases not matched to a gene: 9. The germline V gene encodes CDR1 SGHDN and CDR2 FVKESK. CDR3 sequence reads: CASSQDLGDYLNEQFF. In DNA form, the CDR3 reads TGTGCCAGCAGCCAAGATCTGGGGGACTATCTGAATGAGCAGTTCTTC.

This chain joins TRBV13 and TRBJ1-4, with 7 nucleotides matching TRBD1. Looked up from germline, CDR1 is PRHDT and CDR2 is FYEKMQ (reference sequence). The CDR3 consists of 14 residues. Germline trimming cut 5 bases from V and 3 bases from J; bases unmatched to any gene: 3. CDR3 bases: TGTGCCAGCAGCCGCACAGGGGCTAATGAAAAACTGTTTTTT. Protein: CASSRTGANEKLFF.

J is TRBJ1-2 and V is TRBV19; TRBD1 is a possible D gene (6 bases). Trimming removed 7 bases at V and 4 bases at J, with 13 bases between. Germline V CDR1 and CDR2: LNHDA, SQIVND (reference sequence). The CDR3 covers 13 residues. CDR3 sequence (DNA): TGTGCCAGTATGAATCGGGACATCTATGGCTACACCTTC. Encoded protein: CASMNRDIYGYTF.

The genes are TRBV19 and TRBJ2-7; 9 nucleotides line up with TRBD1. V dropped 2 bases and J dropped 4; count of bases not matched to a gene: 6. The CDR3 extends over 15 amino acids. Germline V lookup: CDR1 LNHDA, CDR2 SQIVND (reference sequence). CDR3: CASSISTGGKYEQYF. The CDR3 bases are TGTGCCAGTAGTATAAGTACAGGGGGCAAGTACGAGCAGTACTTC.

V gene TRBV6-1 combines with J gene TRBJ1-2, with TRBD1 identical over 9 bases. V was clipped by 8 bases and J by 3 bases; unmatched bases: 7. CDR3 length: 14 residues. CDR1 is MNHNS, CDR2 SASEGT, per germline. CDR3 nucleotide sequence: TGTGCCAGCCGGACAGGGGCGGATTACTATGGCTACACCTTC. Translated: CASRTGADYYGYTF.

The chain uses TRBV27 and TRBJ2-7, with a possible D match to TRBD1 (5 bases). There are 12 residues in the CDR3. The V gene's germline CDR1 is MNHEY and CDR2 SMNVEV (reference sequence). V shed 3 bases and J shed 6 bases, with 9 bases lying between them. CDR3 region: CASSFRDSEQYF. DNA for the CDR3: TGTGCCAGCAGTTTCAGGGATTCCGAGCAGTACTTC.

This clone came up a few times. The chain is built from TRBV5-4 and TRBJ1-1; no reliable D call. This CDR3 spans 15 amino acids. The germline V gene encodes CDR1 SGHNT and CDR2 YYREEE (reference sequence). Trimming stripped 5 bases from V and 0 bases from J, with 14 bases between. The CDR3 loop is CASRPQTGMNTEAFF. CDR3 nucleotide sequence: TGTGCCAGCAGACCTCAGACGGGAATGAACACTGAAGCTTTCTTT.

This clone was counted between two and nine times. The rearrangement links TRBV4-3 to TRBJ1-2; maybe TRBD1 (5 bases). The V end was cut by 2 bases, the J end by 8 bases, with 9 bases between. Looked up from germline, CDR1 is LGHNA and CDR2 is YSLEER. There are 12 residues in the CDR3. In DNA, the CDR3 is TGCGCCAGCAGCCAACAGGGATACGGCTACACCTTC. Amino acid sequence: CASSQQGYGYTF.

DNA for the CDR3: TGCGCCAGCAGCCAAGTACGGCAGGGACTCACTGAAGCTTTCTTT. Translation: CASSQVRQGLTEAFF. The chain carries TRBV4-1 and TRBJ1-1; D is perhaps TRBD1 (5 bases). The CDR3 is 15 amino acids. Trimming took off 1 base at V and 4 bases at J, with 13 bases between the two ends. Germline V gives CDR1 MGHRA, CDR2 YSYEKL.

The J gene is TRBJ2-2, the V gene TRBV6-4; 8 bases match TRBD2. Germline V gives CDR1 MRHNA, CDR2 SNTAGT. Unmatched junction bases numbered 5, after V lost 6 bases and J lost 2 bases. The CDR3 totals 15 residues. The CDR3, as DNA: TGTGCCAGCAGAAGGACTAGCAGTAACACCGGGGAGCTGTTTTTT. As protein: CASRRTSSNTGELFF.

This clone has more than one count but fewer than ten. The CDR3, as DNA: TGTGCCAGCAGTGAATCCCACACAGATACGCAGTATTTT. Its translation is CASSESHTDTQYF. J is TRBJ2-3 and V is TRBV25-1; D is unresolved. The CDR3 has 13 amino acids. Trimming cost V 1 base and J 2 bases, with 4 bases left between them. Germline V CDR1 and CDR2: MGHDK, SYGVNS.